The 20 T cell receptor beta chains listed next were all sequenced from one sample in a study of blood T cell repertoires in COVID-19. Assay used: immunoSEQ multiplex PCR; TCRdb lists only in-frame clones, some missing. The repertoire includes 400,000 to 500,000 clones, about 88% of them detected once, and roughly 1.4% sits in the top ten. The sequencing input was PBMCs or T cells enriched from blood (not recorded which). The receptors originated from a young woman who had been exposed to COVID-19.

The chain is built from TRBV5-1 and TRBJ2-1, with a weak D call TRBD2 (5 bases). The CDR3 extends over 13 amino acids. Germline V lookup: CDR1 SGHRS, CDR2 YFSETQ. V gave up 0 bases and J gave up 5 bases, with 6 bases separating them. The CDR3 DNA follows: TGCGCCAGCAGCTTGGGGACTCACAATGAGCAGTTCTTC. It yields the protein CASSLGTHNEQFF.

V is TRBV7-9 and J is TRBJ1-3, with D possibly being TRBD1 (5 bases). Trimming stripped 6 bases from V and 4 bases from J, with 25 bases between. Germline-derived CDR1 and CDR2 are SEHNR and FQNEAQ (reference sequence). This CDR3 has 18 residues. Written as DNA, the CDR3 is TGTGCCAGCAGATCACTGACAGAGGTCCCCTCCCGCGGAAACACCATATATTTT. As protein: CASRSLTEVPSRGNTIYF.

The chain uses TRBV5-1 and TRBJ2-3; 8 bases line up with TRBD1. Germline CDR1 and CDR2: SGHRS and YFSETQ. J lost 4 bases, V lost 0 bases, and 4 bases had no gene match. The CDR3 runs to 15 residues. CDR3: CASSLGQGNSDTQYF. CDR3 coding DNA: TGCGCCAGCAGCTTGGGACAGGGGAACTCAGATACGCAGTATTTT.

The chain carries TRBV7-9 and TRBJ1-2, with D maybe TRBD1 (6 bases). Germline V gives CDR1 SEHNR, CDR2 FQNEAQ (reference sequence). Trimming removed 1 base at V and 4 bases at J, with 13 bases between. CDR3 length equals 15 residues. The CDR3 sequence is CASSLGAAGVYGYTF. In DNA, the CDR3 is TGTGCCAGCAGCTTAGGGGCCGCAGGGGTCTATGGCTACACCTTC.

CDR3 bases: TGCGCCAGCAGCTTTAGCGGACCCTACGAGCAGTACTTC. It encodes CASSFSGPYEQYF. V is TRBV5-1 and J is TRBJ2-7; a possible D gene is TRBD2 (6 bases). The germline V gene has CDR1 SGHRS and CDR2 YFSETQ. This CDR3 has 13 amino acids. V was shortened by 2 bases and J by 2 bases, with 8 bases between the two germline ends.

This clone was counted once. This chain uses TRBV6-2 or TRBV6-3 with TRBJ2-7; 11 bases map to TRBD2. Looked up from germline, CDR1 is MNHEY and CDR2 is SVGEGT. This CDR3 is built from 14 residues. The V segment lost 6 bases and the J segment 3 bases; nucleotides outside the gene matches: 4. The CDR3 protein is CASSPGTSGYEQYF. CDR3 in DNA: TGTGCCAGCAGCCCCGGGACTAGCGGCTACGAGCAGTACTTC.

On this clone itself: Other DNA sequences in this specimen translate into the identical CDR3. The chain links TRBV11-2 to TRBJ1-1, with 8 bases that match TRBD1. CDR1 and CDR2 from the germline V gene are SGHAT and FQNNGV. After removal of 6 bases from V and 5 bases from J, the junction contained 8 bases not matched to a gene. The CDR3 length is 14 residues. CDR3 residues: CASSFGQGGTEAFF. CDR3 sequence (DNA): TGTGCCAGCAGTTTCGGACAGGGAGGGACTGAAGCTTTCTTT.

This chain connects TRBV7-9 to TRBJ2-1; D is perhaps TRBD2 (6 bases). The germline V and J ends were trimmed by 0 bases and 0 bases, with 15 bases remaining between them. Per germline, CDR1 SEHNR and CDR2 FQNEAQ (reference sequence). CDR3 length: 18 amino acids. The CDR3 loop reads CASSLAALGGSSYNEQFF. In nucleotides, the CDR3 is TGTGCCAGCAGCTTAGCCGCGTTGGGGGGAAGCTCCTACAATGAGCAGTTCTTC.

The rearrangement joins TRBV19 to TRBJ2-7; D might be TRBD1 (6 bases). V was shortened by 3 bases and J by 9 bases, with 18 bases between the two germline ends. The V gene's germline CDR1 is LNHDA and CDR2 SQIVND (reference sequence). This CDR3 comprises 14 residues. This chain's CDR3 is CASSIDRPPLGQYF. As DNA, the CDR3 is TGTGCCAGTAGTATCGACAGGCCCCCCCTCGGGCAGTACTTC.

The gene calls are TRBV6-5 and TRBJ2-2, with D uncertain. The germline V gene has CDR1 MNHEY and CDR2 SVGAGI. V was cut by 6 bases and J by 6 bases, with 14 bases left in between. The CDR3 is made up of 14 amino acids. The CDR3 reads CASSYETNPGELFF. The CDR3 region has the DNA TGTGCCAGCAGCTACGAAACTAACCCCGGGGAGCTGTTTTTT.

The V and J genes are TRBV29-1 and TRBJ1-1; D may be TRBD1 (5 bases). Trimming cost V 8 bases and J 1 base, with 11 bases left between them. This CDR3 contains 12 residues. Germline CDR1 and CDR2: SQVTM and ANQGSEA. CDR3 loop: CSTETGNTEAFF. DNA for the CDR3: TGCAGCACCGAAACAGGGAACACTGAAGCTTTCTTT.

V is TRBV29-1 and J is TRBJ1-4; 8 nucleotides align to TRBD1. With 7 bases clipped from V and 2 bases from J, the junction kept 9 bases outside the gene matches. The germline gives CDR1 SQVTM, CDR2 ANQGSEA. This CDR3 is 15 amino acids long. The CDR3 here is CSAQDRGATNEKLFF. In DNA, the CDR3 is TGCAGCGCCCAAGACAGGGGCGCGACTAATGAAAAACTGTTTTTT.

The V gene is TRBV13, the J gene TRBJ2-1; D remains ambiguous. Trimming cost V 8 bases and J 7 bases, with 12 bases left between them. The CDR3 consists of 12 residues. Per the germline V gene, CDR1 is PRHDT and CDR2 is FYEKMQ (reference sequence). In nucleotides, the CDR3 is TGTGCCAGCCGGGTGGATGGTAATGAGCAGTTCTTC. Its translation is CASRVDGNEQFF.

The chain is built from TRBV19 and TRBJ1-4; 8 bases align to TRBD1. The germline CDR1 and CDR2 sequences are LNHDA and SQIVND (reference sequence). CDR3 length: 15 residues. The trim removed 5 bases at V and 2 bases at J, leaving 4 bases unmatched. This CDR3 is CASSPRTGTNEKLFF. The CDR3 coding sequence is TGTGCCAGTAGTCCCCGGACAGGGACTAATGAAAAACTGTTTTTT. Full variable domain (rest looked up from reference TRBV19 and TRBJ1-4): DGGITQSPKYLFRKEGQNVTLSCEQNLNHDAMYWYRQDPGQGLRLIYYSQIVNDFQKGDIAEGYSVSREKKESFPLTVTSAQKNPTAFYLCASSPRTGTNEKLFFGSGTQLSVL.

The V and J genes are TRBV27 and TRBJ2-1, with D perhaps matching TRBD2 (5 bases). Germline V gives CDR1 MNHEY, CDR2 SMNVEV (reference sequence). V was cut by 3 bases and J by 0 bases, with 9 bases left in between. The CDR3 is made up of 15 amino acids. The DNA for the CDR3 is TGTGCCAGCAGTTTTAGCGCCAACTCCTACAATGAGCAGTTCTTC. It encodes CASSFSANSYNEQFF.

The J gene is TRBJ2-7, the V gene TRBV6-5, with D perhaps matching TRBD1 (6 bases). Germline V lookup: CDR1 MNHEY, CDR2 SVGAGI. V was cut by 5 bases and J by 8 bases, with 19 bases left in between. This CDR3 is 14 amino acids long. CDR3 in DNA: TGTGCCAGCAGTCCCCGGGACAAGTTTTACAAGCAGTACTTC. Its protein is CASSPRDKFYKQYF.

This clone has only one observation. The CDR3 nucleotides read TGCAGCGTTGATGGGACAGAGAGCTATGGCTACACCTTC. Amino acid sequence: CSVDGTESYGYTF. The chain has TRBV29-1 and TRBJ1-2, with 7 bases lining up with TRBD1. Per germline, CDR1 SQVTM and CDR2 ANQGSEA. The CDR3 contains 13 residues. Losses at the gene ends were 3 bases for V and 4 bases for J; bases not matched to a gene: 5.

This sequence joins TRBV14 and TRBJ2-7, with TRBD1 identical over 10 bases. CDR1 is SGHDN and CDR2 is FVKESK in the germline V gene. The trim removed 2 bases at V and 7 bases at J, leaving 8 bases unmatched. This CDR3 comprises 15 residues. CDR3 in amino acids: CASSQSWTGGGEQYF. As DNA, the CDR3 is TGTGCCAGCAGCCAATCATGGACAGGGGGTGGTGAGCAGTACTTC.

The genes are TRBV6-5 and TRBJ2-1; 11 nucleotides line up with TRBD2. The CDR3 extends over 15 amino acids. CDR1 MNHEY and CDR2 SVGAGI come from the germline V gene. V shed 4 bases, J shed 6 bases, and the junction held 5 bases outside the gene matches. The CDR3 DNA sequence: TGTGCCAGCAGTTTGTCTAGCGGGGGGATCAATGAGCAGTTCTTC. Protein sequence: CASSLSSGGINEQFF.

CDR3 sequence reads: CASSLPNIAGISTDTQYF. CDR3 nucleotides: TGTGCCAGCAGCTTACCAAATATAGCGGGAATAAGCACAGATACGCAGTATTTT. This chain uses TRBV11-2 with TRBJ2-3; TRBD2 matches at 8 bases. V lost 2 bases and J lost 0; bases outside the gene matches: 10. Looked up from germline, CDR1 is SGHAT and CDR2 is FQNNGV. The CDR3 length is 18 residues. The variable domain in full, completed from reference TRBV11-2 and TRBJ2-3, reads EAGVAQSPRYKIIEKRQSVAFWCNPISGHATLYWYQQILGQGPKLLIQFQNNGVVDDSQLPKDRFSAERLKGVDSTLKIQPAKLEDSAVYLCASSLPNIAGISTDTQYFGPGTRLTVL.